A selection of T cell receptor beta chains follows, all from one sample in a study of blood T cell repertoires in COVID-19. The method was immunoSEQ multiplex PCR; TCRdb's version includes in-frame clones alone and lacks a portion of them. This repertoire shows hundreds of thousands of clones, roughly 90% found once; its top ten account for roughly 4.3%. The sequenced sample was peripheral blood. The receptor source for this set is a woman in her twenties or thirties with acute or convalescent COVID-19. CDR3s include the opening cysteine and the closing phenylalanine or tryptophan. The D gene is left open where the match is weak. For some rows the clone size is stated as once, few or many, or as a class when expanded; others skip it.

D gene,V gene,J gene,clone size,CDR3 protein,CDR3 DNA
TRBD1,TRBV5-1,TRBJ1-1,.,CASSFTPGQGTEAFF,TGCGCCAGCAGCTTCACCCCGGGACAGGGCACTGAAGCTTTCTTT
TRBD1,TRBV15,TRBJ2-1,once,CATSRDRDTNEQFF,TGTGCCACCAGCAGGGACAGGGACACCAATGAGCAGTTCTTC
.,TRBV6-6,TRBJ1-2,once,CASSYNSGYYGYTF,TGTGCCAGCAGTTACAATTCAGGGTACTATGGCTACACCTTC
.,TRBV3-1/TRBV3-2,TRBJ2-3,.,CASSQPGISTDTQYF,TGTGCCAGCAGCCAACCGGGGATAAGCACAGATACGCAGTATTTT
TRBD2,TRBV19,TRBJ2-2,.,CASRELTSGGLNTGELFF,TGTGCCAGTAGGGAATTGACTAGCGGGGGGCTCAACACCGGGGAGCTGTTTTTT
.,TRBV5-4,TRBJ2-7,few,CASSGDRTYEQYF,TGTGCCAGCAGCGGTGACAGGACCTACGAGCAGTACTTC
.,TRBV6-6,TRBJ2-7,.,CASSLGGTVIEQYF,TGTGCCAGCAGTTTGGGCGGGACAGTCATCGAGCAGTACTTC
TRBD1,TRBV19,TRBJ2-1,few,CASSMRDRGNGNEQFF,TGTGCCAGTAGTATGCGGGACAGGGGGAACGGGAATGAGCAGTTCTTC
.,TRBV4-1,TRBJ1-1,.,CASSQEYPVDTEAFF,TGCGCCAGCAGCCAAGAGTATCCAGTGGACACTGAAGCTTTCTTT
TRBD2,TRBV7-9,TRBJ2-7,.,CASSLPYTTSGGLSYEQYF,TGTGCCAGCAGCCTACCCTACACCACTAGCGGGGGACTCTCCTACGAGCAGTACTTC
TRBD2,TRBV2,TRBJ2-7,.,CATKVGTSGGWQYF,TGTGCCACCAAGGTGGGGACTAGCGGGGGGTGGCAGTACTTC
.,TRBV6-5,TRBJ2-5,.,CASNGGQQETQYF,TGTGCCAGCAACGGGGGACAGCAAGAGACCCAGTACTTC
TRBD1,TRBV28,TRBJ1-2,.,CASMGTGSYGYTF,TGTGCCAGCATGGGGACAGGGTCCTATGGCTACACCTTC
TRBD2,TRBV4-1,TRBJ2-5,.,CASSQITSGVETQYF,TGCGCCAGCAGCCAAATAACTAGCGGGGTTGAGACCCAGTACTTC
TRBD2,TRBV5-4,TRBJ2-7,once,CASSIGTSGAYEQYF,TGTGCCAGCAGCATAGGGACTAGCGGGGCCTACGAGCAGTACTTC
.,TRBV5-1,TRBJ2-4,.,CASSLVEGLGIQYF,TGCGCCAGCAGCTTGGTGGAGGGGTTGGGCATTCAGTACTTC
TRBD2,TRBV10-3,TRBJ2-3,.,CAIGTSRTDTQYF,TGTGCCATCGGGACTAGCAGAACAGATACGCAGTATTTT
.,TRBV30,TRBJ1-6,.,CAWDHSSPLGALNSPLHF,TGTGCCTGGGATCACTCCTCTCCGTTGGGGGCCCTAAATTCACCCCTCCACTTT
.,TRBV12-3/TRBV12-4,TRBJ1-2,once,CASTPWGDYGYTF,TGTGCCAGCACCCCGTGGGGGGACTATGGCTACACCTTC
.,TRBV9,TRBJ1-6,.,CASSVVGQSNSPLHF,TGTGCCAGCAGCGTAGTGGGACAAAGTAATTCACCCCTCCACTTT
.,TRBV7-9,TRBJ1-2,.,CASLRVGGYGYTF,TGTGCCAGTCTTAGAGTCGGGGGCTATGGCTACACCTTC
TRBD1,TRBV4-1,TRBJ1-4,.,CASSQVTGGFGEKLFF,TGCGCCAGCAGCCAAGTGACAGGGGGCTTTGGTGAAAAACTGTTTTTT
.,TRBV27,TRBJ2-5,.,CASSLLGSQETQYF,TGTGCCAGCAGTTTGCTCGGGTCCCAAGAGACCCAGTACTTC
TRBD1,TRBV13,TRBJ2-7,.,CASSLSLGQTNYEQYF,TGTGCCAGCAGCTTAAGTCTGGGACAGACTAACTACGAGCAGTACTTC
TRBD1,TRBV6-5,TRBJ1-2,.,CASSYVGDRGQGYTF,TGTGCCAGCAGTTACGTAGGGGACAGGGGGCAAGGCTACACCTTC
.,TRBV4-1,TRBJ2-7,.,CASSQLSFNSYEQYF,TGCGCCAGCAGTCAACTAAGTTTCAATAGTTACGAGCAGTACTTC
TRBD2,TRBV24-1,TRBJ2-1,.,CATSDWDSGGNEQFF,TGTGCCACCAGTGATTGGGACAGCGGGGGGAATGAGCAGTTCTTC
TRBD1,TRBV19,TRBJ1-1,.,CASSNRGSMNTEAFF,TGTGCCAGTAGCAACAGGGGCTCCATGAACACTGAAGCTTTCTTT
TRBD1,TRBV6-5,TRBJ2-7,.,CASNLDRGPSEQYF,TGTGCCAGCAATCTGGACAGGGGGCCGAGCGAGCAGTACTTC
TRBD1,TRBV7-8,TRBJ1-5,.,CASSAGQGASQPQHF,TGTGCCAGCAGCGCGGGACAGGGGGCGAGTCAGCCCCAGCATTTT
.,TRBV6-1,TRBJ2-7,few,CASSEPFRGALSYEQYF,TGTGCCAGCAGTGAACCGTTTCGGGGGGCCCTCTCCTACGAGCAGTACTTC
TRBD1,TRBV7-3,TRBJ2-3,once,CASSATGGADTQYF,TGTGCCAGCAGCGCGACAGGGGGGGCAGATACGCAGTATTTT
TRBD2,TRBV4-2,TRBJ2-1,.,CASSQATSGGAYNEQFF,TGTGCCAGCAGCCAAGCTACTAGCGGGGGGGCATACAATGAGCAGTTCTTC
.,TRBV24-1,TRBJ2-3,.,CATSIRFPDTQYF,TGTGCCACCAGTATCAGGTTCCCAGATACGCAGTATTTT
.,TRBV19,TRBJ2-2,.,CASSILEGPNTGELFF,TGTGCCAGTAGTATTTTGGAGGGGCCGAACACCGGGGAGCTGTTTTTT
.,TRBV7-2,TRBJ1-1,.,CASSFFRVNTEAFF,TGTGCCAGCAGCTTTTTTCGGGTGAACACTGAAGCTTTCTTT
.,TRBV28,TRBJ1-2,.,CASSTTGGYTF,TGTGCCAGCAGTACAACGGGTGGCTACACCTTC
.,TRBV12-5,TRBJ2-1,.,CASGSLGGQGEFF,TGTGCTAGTGGCTCCTTAGGAGGGCAGGGGGAGTTCTTC
.,TRBV9,TRBJ1-2,.,CASSVGPGGSNYGYTF,TGTGCCAGCAGCGTAGGTCCGGGTGGCTCTAACTATGGCTACACCTTC
TRBD2,TRBV2,TRBJ2-3,once,CASSEWSRLAGGATQYF,TGTGCCAGCAGTGAATGGTCCAGACTAGCGGGGGGGGCTACGCAGTATTTT
TRBD1,TRBV2,TRBJ1-2,.,CASRRGGRQGSGGYTF,TGTGCCAGCAGGAGAGGGGGTCGACAGGGAAGCGGAGGCTACACCTTC
.,TRBV5-1,TRBJ1-3,.,CASSLGQTSGNTIYF,TGCGCCAGCAGCTTGGGACAGACCTCTGGAAACACCATATATTTT
.,TRBV12-3/TRBV12-4,TRBJ2-5,.,CASSLLEETQYF,TGTGCCAGCAGTTTACTAGAAGAGACCCAGTACTTC
TRBD2,TRBV19,TRBJ2-3,.,CASSIDPGLAGADTQYF,TGTGCCAGTAGTATAGACCCCGGACTAGCGGGGGCAGATACGCAGTATTTT
TRBD1,TRBV2,TRBJ2-3,.,CASSADRVNLADTQYF,TGTGCCAGCAGCGCGGACAGGGTAAATTTGGCAGATACGCAGTATTTT
.,TRBV6-5,TRBJ1-1,.,CASSATRGTEAFF,TGTGCCAGCAGCGCGACCCGAGGGACTGAAGCTTTCTTT
.,TRBV19,TRBJ2-3,.,CASSSGGGTDTQYF,TGTGCCAGTAGTTCCGGGGGAGGCACAGATACGCAGTATTTT
TRBD1,TRBV5-1,TRBJ2-2,.,CASSQLTGLTGELFF,TGCGCCAGCAGCCAACTGACAGGGCTAACCGGGGAGCTGTTTTTT
TRBD1,TRBV29-1,TRBJ2-7,.,CSVRQGKSYEQYF,TGCAGCGTTCGACAGGGGAAATCCTACGAGCAGTACTTC
.,TRBV12-3/TRBV12-4,TRBJ2-5,.,CASSPGVGETQYF,TGTGCCAGCAGTCCAGGGGTGGGAGAGACCCAGTACTTC
.,TRBV27,TRBJ1-1,.,CASSLPGTEAFF,TGTGCCAGCAGTTTACCGGGCACTGAAGCTTTCTTT
.,TRBV28,TRBJ2-5,.,CASRQNQETQYF,TGTGCCAGCAGACAAAATCAAGAGACCCAGTACTTC
.,TRBV28,TRBJ2-1,.,CASSHFGVPSYNEQFF,TGTGCCAGCAGTCACTTCGGGGTACCCTCCTACAATGAGCAGTTCTTC
.,TRBV6-4,TRBJ1-4,.,CASIDSRNEKLFF,TGTGCCAGCATTGACAGCCGCAATGAAAAACTGTTTTTT
.,TRBV21-1,TRBJ2-1,.,CAYRWAAYNEQFF,TGTGCCTACCGGTGGGCCGCCTACAATGAGCAGTTCTTC
.,TRBV21-1,TRBJ1-4,.,CASRKRGFKDEKLFF,TGTGCCAGCAGGAAAAGGGGCTTTAAGGATGAAAAACTGTTTTTT